These 13 T cell receptor beta chains were all obtained from the same sample, sequenced in a study of CD8 T cells in Susac syndrome. Reverse transcription of about 0.5 to 1 ug RNA used random hexamers. Each CDR3 protein gets one entry after TCRdb re-called the immunoSEQ multiplex PCR reads with MiXCR. Of roughly 89,000 distinct CDR3 sequences in the sample, about 96% were seen once. Sequences were obtained from CD8+ T cells from PBMCs. Receptor source: a human donor with Susac syndrome.

The rearrangement links TRBV28 to TRBJ1-4; perhaps TRBD1 as D (5 bases). From germline, CDR1 is MDHEN and CDR2 SYDVKM. V was cut by 1 base and J by 2 bases, with 11 bases left in between. This CDR3 is built from 16 residues. The CDR3 DNA reads as TGTGCCAGCAGTTTATACGTCGGGGGGACTAATGAAAAACTGTTTTTT. Translation gives CASSLYVGGTNEKLFF.

V usage is TRBV2 and J usage is TRBJ2-3, with 10 nucleotides matching TRBD1. V was pared by 6 bases and J by 4 bases, with 7 bases of the junction left unmatched. Germline CDR1 is SNHLY and CDR2 is FYNNEI. The CDR3 is 15 amino acids. Here the CDR3 DNA reads TGTGCCAGCAGGCACCGGGACAGGGGATCAGATACGCAGTATTTT. Residues: CASRHRDRGSDTQYF. The entire variable domain, with the rest obtained from reference TRBV2 and TRBJ2-3, is as follows: EPEVTQTPSHQVTQMGQEVILRCVPISNHLYFYWYRQILGQKVEFLVSFYNNEISEKSEIFDDQFSVERPDGSNFTLKIRSTKLEDSAMYFCASRHRDRGSDTQYFGPGTRLTVL.

The chain has TRBV29-1 and TRBJ2-7; the match to TRBD1 covers 7 bases. Germline V lookup: CDR1 SQVTM, CDR2 ANQGSEA. V was pared by 3 bases and J by 3 bases, with 14 bases of the junction left unmatched. The CDR3 spans 16 residues. The chain's CDR3 is CSVELAATGSYYEQYF. The CDR3 DNA reads TGCAGCGTTGAGTTAGCTGCGACAGGGTCTTACTACGAGCAGTACTTC.

This chain connects TRBV7-8 to TRBJ2-3, with TRBD2 identical over 16 bases. The V gene end was trimmed by 7 bases and the J gene end by 5 bases; junction bases not matched to a gene: 6. The CDR3 runs 16 residues. CDR1 SGHVS and CDR2 FQNEAQ come from the germline V gene. The CDR3 DNA reads as TGTGCCAGCATCACAGGGACTAGCGGGGGGGGAGATACGCAGTATTTT. Protein: CASITGTSGGGDTQYF. Full variable domain (outside the CDR3, taken from reference TRBV7-8 and TRBJ2-3): GAGVSQSPRYKVAKRGQDVALRCDPISGHVSLFWYQQALGQGPEFLTYFQNEAQLDKSGLPSDRFFAERPEGSVSTLKIQRTQQEDSAVYLCASITGTSGGGDTQYFGPGTRLTVL.

The chain recombines TRBV9 with TRBJ2-3; no firm D call. Trimming took 0 bases from V and 0 from J, leaving 8 bases between them. From germline, CDR1 is SGDLS and CDR2 YYNGEE. CDR3 length: 15 amino acids. CDR3 residues: CASSVEVGSTDTQYF. CDR3 DNA: TGTGCCAGCAGCGTAGAGGTGGGAAGCACAGATACGCAGTATTTT.

The chain has TRBV28 and TRBJ2-7; TRBD1 matches 7 bases. Per the germline V gene, CDR1 is MDHEN and CDR2 is SYDVKM. Unmatched junction bases numbered 13, after V lost 3 bases and J lost 5 bases. This CDR3 has 16 amino acids. CDR3 protein: CASSLVVAGGRNEQYF. CDR3 nucleotide sequence: TGTGCCAGCAGTTTGGTGGTGGCAGGGGGTCGCAACGAGCAGTACTTC.

CDR3 nucleotides: TGCAGCGTTCGGATCACGGGGCTTCAGTTCACCTTC. Its translation: CSVRITGLQFTF. The chain joins TRBV29-1 to TRBJ1-2; TRBD1 is a possible D gene (5 bases). The V gene lost 5 bases and the J gene lost 13 bases, with 20 bases spanning the gap. The CDR3 length is 12 residues. Germline CDR1 and CDR2: SQVTM and ANQGSEA.

This chain uses TRBV29-1 with TRBJ2-1; TRBD2 aligns across 12 bases. The CDR3 is 17 amino acids. The V segment lost 0 bases and the J segment 7 bases; nucleotides outside the gene matches: 10. Germline V lookup: CDR1 SQVTM, CDR2 ANQGSEA. DNA for the CDR3: TGCAGCGTTGAAGATCCGCGACTAGCGGGAGACGGGAATGAGCAGTTCTTC. This codes for CSVEDPRLAGDGNEQFF.

The chain is built from TRBV27 and TRBJ1-2; D is unresolved. Trimming shortened V by 4 bases and J by 5 bases, and 17 bases separated the two germline ends. CDR1 and CDR2 from the germline V gene are MNHEY and SMNVEV (reference sequence). The CDR3 is 15 residues long. The CDR3 region is CASSSYGIDLYGYTF. DNA for the CDR3: TGTGCCAGCAGTTCTTACGGGATCGATTTGTATGGCTACACCTTC.

The chain is built from TRBV5-6 and TRBJ2-7; 7 bases agree with TRBD1. The CDR3 extends over 13 amino acids. Germline V gene sequence: CDR1 SGHDT, CDR2 YYEEEE. V gave up 4 bases and J gave up 3 bases; unmatched junction bases: 4. CDR3 sequence: CASSTTGVYEQYV. The CDR3 DNA follows: TGTGCCAGCAGCACCACAGGGGTCTACGAGCAGTACGTC.

The rearrangement joins TRBV9 to TRBJ2-7, with no clear D. The V end lost 4 bases, the J end lost 2 bases, and 19 bases lay between the germline ends. Germline CDR1 reads SGDLS; CDR2 reads YYNGEE. The CDR3 totals 16 residues. CDR3: CASSPMSASPAYEQYF. Here the CDR3 DNA reads TGTGCCAGCAGCCCAATGAGCGCTTCCCCAGCCTACGAGCAGTACTTC.

The gene calls are TRBV7-3 and TRBJ1-1; tentative D call: TRBD1 (5 bases). This CDR3 contains 15 residues. CDR1 is SGHTA and CDR2 is FQGTGA in the germline V gene. Deletions cut 5 bases from V and 7 bases from J, with 20 bases between. The CDR3 loop is CASSPSGPQINEAFF. CDR3 in DNA: TGTGCCAGCAGCCCCTCGGGGCCCCAGATTAATGAAGCTTTCTTT. Using reference TRBV7-3 and TRBJ1-1 for the parts outside the CDR3, the full variable domain is GAGVSQTPSNKVTEKGKYVELRCDPISGHTALYWYRQSLGQGPEFLIYFQGTGAADDSGLPNDRFFAVRPEGSVSTLKIQRTERGDSAVYLCASSPSGPQINEAFFGQGTRLTVV.

J is TRBJ2-1 and V is TRBV7-2; D remains unclear. Trimming took off 0 bases at V and 8 bases at J, with 5 bases between the two ends. Germline V gives CDR1 SGHTA, CDR2 FQGNSA. The CDR3 loop spans 12 amino acids. The CDR3 DNA sequence: TGTGCCAGCAGCTTAGCGCCGGATGAGCAGTTCTTC. This codes for CASSLAPDEQFF.